These T cell receptor beta chains were read from a single sample in a study of CD8 T cells in Susac syndrome. MiXCR, applied by TCRdb to the immunoSEQ multiplex PCR reads, yields one record per CDR3 protein. The sample has 100,000 to 150,000 distinct CDR3 sequences, just under 95% seen once; the top ten hold roughly 0.087%. Sequenced material: CD4+ T cells from PBMCs. The source is a human donor in good health. The CDR3 runs from the conserved cysteine through the conserved F or W. The D gene is left open where the match is weak. Clone size is given for some rows only: seen once, a few or many times, or a class if the clone is expanded.

J gene: TRBJ2-1
clone size: few
V gene: TRBV19
D gene: TRBD2
CDR3 DNA: TGTGCCAGTAGTACCCCTTTGACTAGCGGGAGACGGGGTGAGCAGTTCTTC
CDR3 protein: CASSTPLTSGRRGEQFF

J gene: TRBJ1-1
clone size: -
V gene: TRBV20-1
D gene: TRBD1
CDR3 DNA: TGCAGTGCACAGGGGACAGAGAACACTGAAGCTTTCTTT
CDR3 protein: CSAQGTENTEAFF

J gene: TRBJ2-1
clone size: -
V gene: TRBV6-6
D gene: -
CDR3 DNA: TGTGCCAGCAGTTACTCGCTAGTGAATGAGCAGTTCTTC
CDR3 protein: CASSYSLVNEQFF

J gene: TRBJ1-1
clone size: once
V gene: TRBV20-1
D gene: -
CDR3 DNA: TGCAGTGCTAGAGATCAGTGGGCCGGTAGAACTGAAGCTTTCTTT
CDR3 protein: CSARDQWAGRTEAFF

J gene: TRBJ2-5
clone size: -
V gene: TRBV29-1
D gene: TRBD1
CDR3 DNA: TGCAGCGTTGTGGACAGGGGAAGAGAGACCCAGTACTTC
CDR3 protein: CSVVDRGRETQYF

J gene: TRBJ2-3
clone size: -
V gene: TRBV2
D gene: -
CDR3 DNA: TGTGCCAGCAGCGCACTAGCTGCTAGCACAGATACGCAGTATTTT
CDR3 protein: CASSALAASTDTQYF

J gene: TRBJ2-7
clone size: -
V gene: TRBV21-1
D gene: -
CDR3 DNA: TGTGCCAGCAGCAAAGGGGGGAACTTGAAACCCTCCCACTACGTCGAGCAGTACTTC
CDR3 protein: CASSKGGNLKPSHYVEQYF

J gene: TRBJ2-5
clone size: once
V gene: TRBV7-2
D gene: -
CDR3 DNA: TGTGCCAGCAGCACAACTTGGCAAGAGACCCAGTACTTC
CDR3 protein: CASSTTWQETQYF

J gene: TRBJ1-2
clone size: -
V gene: TRBV15
D gene: TRBD1
CDR3 DNA: TGTGCCACCAGCAGAGTGGGGCGCGGGACAGCGGATGGCTACACCTTC
CDR3 protein: CATSRVGRGTADGYTF

J gene: TRBJ2-1
clone size: -
V gene: TRBV20-1
D gene: -
CDR3 DNA: TGCAGTGCCGCCTCCCCGGGAAACAATGAGCAGTTCTTC
CDR3 protein: CSAASPGNNEQFF

J gene: TRBJ2-1
clone size: once
V gene: TRBV7-2
D gene: -
CDR3 DNA: TGTGCCAGCAGCTTGGAAGTTTACAATGAGCAGTTCTTC
CDR3 protein: CASSLEVYNEQFF

J gene: TRBJ1-2
clone size: -
V gene: TRBV2
D gene: TRBD1
CDR3 DNA: TGTGCCAACAGTGGGGACAGGGGGCAGAACTATGGCTACACCTTC
CDR3 protein: CANSGDRGQNYGYTF

J gene: TRBJ1-1
clone size: -
V gene: TRBV30
D gene: TRBD1
CDR3 DNA: TGTGCCTGGAGGGCCCCTTCCCTCCGTTGGGACAGGGGGCGGATTGAAGCTTTCTTT
CDR3 protein: CAWRAPSLRWDRGRIEAFF

J gene: TRBJ1-1
clone size: -
V gene: TRBV20-1
D gene: -
CDR3 DNA: TGCAGTGCAACCCCCGGAACTGAAGCTTTCTTT
CDR3 protein: CSATPGTEAFF

J gene: TRBJ2-1
clone size: -
V gene: TRBV12-3/TRBV12-4
D gene: TRBD2
CDR3 DNA: TGTGCCAGCAGTTTTGAGGGAGCGGGGACCTCCTACAATGAGCAGTTCTTC
CDR3 protein: CASSFEGAGTSYNEQFF

J gene: TRBJ1-4
clone size: -
V gene: TRBV2
D gene: -
CDR3 DNA: TGTGCCAGCAGTGGAGGGGTTCGGTACTCGGATAATGAAAAACTGTTTTTT
CDR3 protein: CASSGGVRYSDNEKLFF

J gene: TRBJ2-5
clone size: -
V gene: TRBV7-8
D gene: -
CDR3 DNA: TGTGCCAGCAGCTCCGGTTCGAGGAGCTATACCCAGTACTTC
CDR3 protein: CASSSGSRSYTQYF

J gene: TRBJ1-1
clone size: -
V gene: TRBV5-1
D gene: -
CDR3 DNA: TGCGCCAGCAGCGACCCAGGGGCGCCAGCTTTCTTT
CDR3 protein: CASSDPGAPAFF

J gene: TRBJ2-2
clone size: -
V gene: TRBV6-1
D gene: TRBD1
CDR3 DNA: TGTGCCAGCAGTGGCGTCAGGGGGCGTCGATACACCGGGGAGCTGTTTTTT
CDR3 protein: CASSGVRGRRYTGELFF

J gene: TRBJ2-5
clone size: -
V gene: TRBV4-3
D gene: -
CDR3 DNA: TGCGCCAGCAGCCGCTCGGCCGGGGGAACGGAGGAGACCCAGTACTTC
CDR3 protein: CASSRSAGGTEETQYF

J gene: TRBJ1-1
clone size: -
V gene: TRBV12-3/TRBV12-4
D gene: -
CDR3 DNA: TGTGCCAGCAGCAGAAAATACAGGGACACTGAAGCTTTCTTT
CDR3 protein: CASSRKYRDTEAFF

J gene: TRBJ2-1
clone size: -
V gene: TRBV9
D gene: TRBD1
CDR3 DNA: TGTGCCAGCAGCGTAGGTGTCCTCAGGGGGCCGTTGAATGAGCAGTTCTTC
CDR3 protein: CASSVGVLRGPLNEQFF

J gene: TRBJ2-1
clone size: -
V gene: TRBV12-3/TRBV12-4
D gene: -
CDR3 DNA: TGTGCCAGCAGCTCAACTAGGTACAATGAGCAGTTCTTC
CDR3 protein: CASSSTRYNEQFF

J gene: TRBJ2-1
clone size: -
V gene: TRBV27
D gene: -
CDR3 DNA: TGTGCCAGCAGTTTACGCAATGAGCAGTTCTTC
CDR3 protein: CASSLRNEQFF

J gene: TRBJ1-3
clone size: -
V gene: TRBV7-2
D gene: TRBD1
CDR3 DNA: TGTGCCAGCAGCTTAGCGGTGACAGGGAACTCTGGAAACACCATATATTTT
CDR3 protein: CASSLAVTGNSGNTIYF

J gene: TRBJ1-1
clone size: -
V gene: TRBV5-1
D gene: -
CDR3 DNA: TGCGCCAGCAGCTTGCAAAACAGGAGGGACACTGAAGCTTTCTTT
CDR3 protein: CASSLQNRRDTEAFF

J gene: TRBJ2-1
clone size: -
V gene: TRBV30
D gene: TRBD1
CDR3 DNA: TGTGCCTGGAGTGTACCAAGAGACAGGGGTTACAATGAGCAGTTCTTC
CDR3 protein: CAWSVPRDRGYNEQFF

J gene: TRBJ2-1
clone size: -
V gene: TRBV6-6
D gene: -
CDR3 DNA: TGTGCCAGCAGCAAGGCTAGCCTTGTACGCTACAATGAGCAGTTCTTC
CDR3 protein: CASSKASLVRYNEQFF

J gene: TRBJ1-1
clone size: -
V gene: TRBV29-1
D gene: -
CDR3 DNA: TGCAGCGTTGAGGGTACGGGGGAAGCTTTCTTT
CDR3 protein: CSVEGTGEAFF

J gene: TRBJ1-3
clone size: -
V gene: TRBV7-9
D gene: -
CDR3 DNA: TGTGCCAGCAGCCCAAAGGCCTCGACTGGGAACACCATATATTTT
CDR3 protein: CASSPKASTGNTIYF

J gene: TRBJ1-4
clone size: -
V gene: TRBV18
D gene: -
CDR3 DNA: TGTGCCAGCTCTCAACCGGGGGGCTCCAATGAAAAACTGTTTTTT
CDR3 protein: CASSQPGGSNEKLFF

J gene: TRBJ2-1
clone size: -
V gene: TRBV7-2
D gene: -
CDR3 DNA: TGTGCCAGCAGCCTACCGACCCAGGGTAAAAATGAGCAGTTCTTC
CDR3 protein: CASSLPTQGKNEQFF

J gene: TRBJ2-3
clone size: -
V gene: TRBV10-3
D gene: -
CDR3 DNA: TGTGCCATCAGTGAGTCCTCCGGGACGCAGTATTTT
CDR3 protein: CAISESSGTQYF

J gene: TRBJ2-3
clone size: -
V gene: TRBV29-1
D gene: TRBD2
CDR3 DNA: TGCAGCGGTTTGGTCCAAGCGGGAGGGCCATGGGATACGCAGTATTTT
CDR3 protein: CSGLVQAGGPWDTQYF

J gene: TRBJ1-1
clone size: -
V gene: TRBV7-9
D gene: -
CDR3 DNA: TGTGCCAGCAGCTTAGAAAGGGAAGCTGAAGCTTTCTTT
CDR3 protein: CASSLEREAEAFF

J gene: TRBJ1-2
clone size: -
V gene: TRBV30
D gene: TRBD1
CDR3 DNA: TGTGCCTGCATTCAGGGGGGCTATGGCTACACCTTC
CDR3 protein: CACIQGGYGYTF

J gene: TRBJ1-1
clone size: -
V gene: TRBV9
D gene: -
CDR3 DNA: TGTGCCAGCAGCCCCAGGGGAGGACAGAACACTGAAGCTTTCTTT
CDR3 protein: CASSPRGGQNTEAFF

J gene: TRBJ2-5
clone size: once
V gene: TRBV7-2
D gene: -
CDR3 DNA: TGTGCCAGCAGCCGCCGATCGTCCCAAGAGACCCAGTACTTC
CDR3 protein: CASSRRSSQETQYF

J gene: TRBJ2-1
clone size: -
V gene: TRBV12-3/TRBV12-4
D gene: TRBD2
CDR3 DNA: TGTGCCAGCAGTCTCTCTCCGGGACTAGCGGGAGGGATTGAGCAGTTCTTC
CDR3 protein: CASSLSPGLAGGIEQFF

J gene: TRBJ1-6
clone size: -
V gene: TRBV7-2
D gene: -
CDR3 DNA: TGTGCCAGCAGCTTAGCCCCGGTCAACAATTCACCCCTCCACTTT
CDR3 protein: CASSLAPVNNSPLHF

J gene: TRBJ1-1
clone size: few
V gene: TRBV18
D gene: -
CDR3 DNA: TGTGCCAGCTCCCCTGAGAACACTGAAGCTTTCTTT
CDR3 protein: CASSPENTEAFF